These 9 T cell receptor beta chains share one sample of origin, sequenced in a study of a mutant IDH1 vaccine in newly diagnosed glioma (dated by TCRdb to about 2021). This sample's time point label indicates: week 35, safety follow-up. Every vaccine dose consisted of 300 ug of a 20-mer mutant IDH1 peptide in Montanide, administered subcutaneously together with topical imiquimod. The protocol used for the library was the immunoSEQ multiplex PCR assay. Not all clones reach the TCRdb copy of this immuneACCESS table, which keeps in-frame sequences only. Checked studies attribute under half of the gap to unresolved V genes and leave the rest unexplained. Counted in this sample were about 60,000 clones; around 80% of them appeared once. The ten largest clones add up to 3.5% to 5% of the sample. Their antigens remain unidentified. Sample: PBMCs, taken from a glioma patient whose treatment included an IDH1 peptide vaccine. The source of these receptors is a man aged 25 to 45 with glioma.

This clone occurred once. This rearrangement joins TRBV7-6 to TRBJ1-5; 8 bases fit TRBD1. The CDR3 is 14 amino acids. Germline V gives CDR1 SGHVS, CDR2 FNYEAQ. Unmatched junction bases numbered 6, after V lost 5 bases and J lost 6 bases. CDR3 DNA sequence: TGTGCCAGCAGCGTTCAGGGGGCTGGTCAGCCCCAGCATTTT. Protein product: CASSVQGAGQPQHF.

The rearrangement uses TRBV6-5 and TRBJ2-5; D might be TRBD2 (7 bases). V dropped 5 bases and J dropped 2 bases, with 12 bases sitting between them. The CDR3 is made up of 14 amino acids. Germline lookup yields CDR1 MNHEY and CDR2 SVGAGI. CDR3 in amino acids: CASSPGGTQETQYF. In DNA, the CDR3 is TGTGCCAGCAGTCCGGGGGGCACTCAAGAGACCCAGTACTTC.

This clone has only a few counts. The V call is TRBV7-9, the J call TRBJ1-4; D is uncertain. The CDR3 spans 13 residues. Germline V gene sequence: CDR1 SEHNR, CDR2 FQNEAQ (reference sequence). Trimming left V 3 bases short and J 8 bases short, with 10 bases between. CDR3 bases: TGTGCCAGCAGCTTCGGAGGGAGGGAAAAACTGTTTTTT. Protein sequence: CASSFGGREKLFF.

The CDR3 sequence: CASSDQGNFSGANVLTF. The DNA of the CDR3 is TGCGCCAGCAGTGACCAGGGGAACTTCTCTGGGGCCAACGTCCTGACTTTC. The chain uses TRBV10-1 and TRBJ2-6, with D perhaps TRBD1 (6 bases). This CDR3 has 17 amino acids. The germline gives CDR1 WNHNN, CDR2 SYGVQD (reference sequence). Between the trimmed V and J ends, which lost 3 bases and 0 bases, there was a span of 12 bases.

This CDR3 is CASSLEAGYEQYF. As DNA, the CDR3 is TGTGCCAGCAGCTTGGAGGCAGGCTACGAGCAGTACTTC. The gene calls are TRBV5-4 and TRBJ2-5, with no clear D. Near its end, the DNA agrees better with TRBJ2-7, so the J call may be wrong. CDR1 is SGHNT and CDR2 is YYREEE in the germline V gene (reference sequence). The CDR3 length is 13 residues.

V gene TRBV7-9 combines with J gene TRBJ2-7; 9 bases are shared with TRBD1. This CDR3 is built from 14 residues. CDR1 and CDR2 from the germline V gene are SEHNR and FQNEAQ (reference sequence). Trimming at V came to 5 bases and at J to 6 bases, leaving 8 bases not matched to a gene. The CDR3 nucleotides read TGTGCCAGCAGCCCCTTGCGGACAGGGGTCGAGCAGTACTTC. It encodes CASSPLRTGVEQYF.

The chain couples TRBV5-6 to TRBJ1-5; D may be TRBD1 (6 bases). The CDR3 length is 15 residues. From germline, CDR1 is SGHDT and CDR2 YYEEEE. V shed 4 bases and J shed 5 bases, with 16 bases lying between them. CDR3 coding DNA: TGTGCCAGCAGCGAGGCCCGCAGGGGATATCAGCCCCAGCATTTT. Protein: CASSEARRGYQPQHF.

This clone was seen only a few times. The chain is built from TRBV11-2 and TRBJ2-1; TRBD2 aligns across 13 bases. In germline, CDR1 is SGHAT, CDR2 FQNNGV. Trimming at V came to 6 bases and at J to 10 bases, leaving 15 bases not matched to a gene. The CDR3 spans 17 residues. The CDR3 DNA reads TGTGCCAGCAGTTCAACGACTAGCGGGGGGCCAGCTGGCGAGCAGTTCTTC. This sequence encodes CASSSTTSGGPAGEQFF. Drawing the rest from reference TRBV11-2 and TRBJ2-1, the complete variable domain is EAGVAQSPRYKIIEKRQSVAFWCNPISGHATLYWYQQILGQGPKLLIQFQNNGVVDDSQLPKDRFSAERLKGVDSTLKIQPAKLEDSAVYLCASSSTTSGGPAGEQFFGPGTRLTVL.

This clone was observed a single time. The rearrangement joins TRBV4-1 to TRBJ1-1; D perhaps matches TRBD1 (5 bases). V dropped 3 bases and J dropped 6 bases, with 23 bases sitting between them. The CDR3 length is 17 residues. Germline-derived CDR1 and CDR2 are MGHRA and YSYEKL. Here the CDR3 DNA reads TGCGCCAGCAGCCAGCTCAATCCGGGGCCCGTGATCTCTGAAGCTTTCTTT. This encodes CASSQLNPGPVISEAFF.